These 21 T cell receptor beta chains came from one sample sequenced in a study of blood T cell repertoires in COVID-19. Sequencing was performed with immunoSEQ multiplex PCR; in TCRdb, only in-frame clones are kept and a portion is missing. This sample carries 230,000 or so clones, around 84% of them seen once, and the ten largest clones take under 7%. The sample comprised PBMCs or T cells enriched from blood (not recorded which). The receptors stem from a woman between 45 and 60 years old who had been exposed to COVID-19.

CDR3 nucleotide sequence: TGCGCCAGCAGCTTGGGGGACAGGGGAGATGGCTACACCTTC. It is translated as CASSLGDRGDGYTF. This chain uses TRBV5-1 with TRBJ1-2; TRBD1 aligns across 10 bases. The CDR3 runs to 14 residues. The germline V gene encodes CDR1 SGHRS and CDR2 YFSETQ. J was trimmed by 6 bases and V by 0 bases; bases with no gene match: 2.

The chain employs TRBV7-9 and TRBJ1-3; 7 nucleotides agree with TRBD1. CDR1 and CDR2 (germline): SEHNR, FQNEAQ (reference sequence). The CDR3 is 15 amino acids. The junction had 4 bases not matched to a gene; V was cut back by 4 bases and J by 1 base. CDR3 amino acids: CASSSGTASGNTIYF. The DNA of the CDR3 is TGTGCCAGCAGCTCCGGGACAGCGTCTGGAAACACCATATATTTT.

The rearrangement joins TRBV5-1 to TRBJ2-5, with TRBD2 identical over 9 bases. The V and J ends lost 0 bases and 1 base, in that order; junction bases with no gene match: 4. Germline lookup yields CDR1 SGHRS and CDR2 YFSETQ. The CDR3 spans 16 residues. DNA of the CDR3: TGCGCCAGCAGCTTGGGAAGCGGGGGGCCCCAAGAGACCCAGTACTTC. This codes for CASSLGSGGPQETQYF.

This rearrangement joins TRBV18 to TRBJ2-5; TRBD1 matches at 9 bases. The CDR3 consists of 15 residues. CDR1 KGHSH and CDR2 LQKENI come from the germline V gene. V dropped 5 bases and J dropped 3; count of bases not matched to a gene: 7. In DNA form, the CDR3 reads TGTGCCAGCTCAACCGGGACAGGGACGAAAGAGACCCAGTACTTC. Amino acid sequence: CASSTGTGTKETQYF.

This chain uses TRBV3-1 (or the pseudogene TRBV3-2) with TRBJ2-5; 9 nucleotides agree with TRBD1. This CDR3 has 14 residues. Germline CDR1 LGHDT, CDR2 YNNKEL (reference sequence). Germline trimming cut 4 bases from V and 4 bases from J; bases unmatched to any gene: 4. The CDR3 nucleotides read TGTGCCAGCAGCCCATGGGACAGGGCAGAGACCCAGTACTTC. Translated, it gives CASSPWDRAETQYF.

The chain joins TRBV28 to TRBJ1-2, with D possibly being TRBD1 (6 bases). Per germline, CDR1 MDHEN and CDR2 SYDVKM. This CDR3 spans 13 amino acids. V shed 3 bases and J shed 1 base, with 6 bases lying between them. Written as DNA, the CDR3 is TGTGCCAGCAGTTTGACAGGTAACTATGGCTACACCTTC. Translated: CASSLTGNYGYTF.

The V and J genes are TRBV18 and TRBJ1-1; tentative D call: TRBD1 (5 bases). Germline-derived CDR1 and CDR2 are KGHSH and LQKENI. This CDR3 spans 16 amino acids. Between the trimmed V and J ends, which lost 0 bases and 1 base, there was a span of 12 bases. CDR3 amino acids: CASSPPVFGGNTEAFF. DNA for the CDR3: TGTGCCAGCTCACCACCGGTATTCGGGGGGAACACTGAAGCTTTCTTT. The whole variable domain, filled in from reference TRBV18 and TRBJ1-1, reads NAGVMQNPRHLVRRRGQEARLRCSPMKGHSHVYWYRQLPEEGLKFMVYLQKENIIDESGMPKERFSAEFPKEGPSILRIQQVVRGDSAAYFCASSPPVFGGNTEAFFGQGTRLTVV.

The J gene is TRBJ1-5, the V gene TRBV30, with D unclear. Trimming removed 2 bases at V and 6 bases at J, with 11 bases between. This CDR3 comprises 13 residues. The V gene's germline CDR1 is GTSNPN and CDR2 SVGIG (reference sequence). The CDR3 bases are TGTGCCTGGAGTATGAGGGAAGGTCAGCCCCAGCATTTT. It translates to CAWSMREGQPQHF.

V gene TRBV28 combines with J gene TRBJ1-1; D gene ambiguous. The ends were cut back, 1 base at V and 2 bases at J, with 5 bases in the middle. CDR1 MDHEN and CDR2 SYDVKM come from the germline V gene. This CDR3 is 13 amino acids long. The CDR3 reads CASSLYINTEAFF. DNA of the CDR3: TGTGCCAGCAGTTTATATATAAACACTGAAGCTTTCTTT.

This clone was recorded only once. The chain joins TRBV14 to TRBJ1-1; TRBD1 is a possible D gene (5 bases). From germline, CDR1 is SGHDN and CDR2 FVKESK. V was shortened by 4 bases and J by 0 bases, with 15 bases between the two germline ends. This CDR3 comprises 16 residues. The CDR3 loop is CASSLRQQMVNTEAFF. The CDR3 coding sequence is TGTGCCAGCAGCCTCAGACAGCAGATGGTGAACACTGAAGCTTTCTTT.

The chain has TRBV15 and TRBJ1-5; 7 bases are a match to TRBD1. The V gene's germline CDR1 is LNHNV and CDR2 YYDKDF (reference sequence). V shed 0 bases and J 3 bases; nucleotides not matched to a gene: 11. This CDR3 is 18 amino acids long. The CDR3 region is CATSRDPYRGPINQPQHF. CDR3 sequence (DNA): TGTGCCACCAGCAGAGATCCTTACAGGGGTCCCATCAATCAGCCCCAGCATTTT.

In its sample, this clone was seen once. This chain uses TRBV11-2 with TRBJ2-7; D might be TRBD2 (6 bases). Per the germline V gene, CDR1 is SGHAT and CDR2 is FQNNGV. The CDR3 extends over 12 amino acids. V was pared by 3 bases and J by 7 bases, with 10 bases between. The CDR3 nucleotides are TGTGCCAGCAGCTTTGAGGGGAGGGAGCAGTACTTC. Translating gives CASSFEGREQYF.

This chain joins TRBV7-2 and TRBJ2-3, with no clear D. Trimming cost V 1 base and J 4 bases, with 6 bases left between them. From germline, CDR1 is SGHTA and CDR2 FQGNSA. The CDR3 runs to 13 residues. In DNA, the CDR3 is TGTGCCAGCAGCTTAGTCTCCTCAGATACGCAGTATTTT. Translation gives CASSLVSSDTQYF.

The chain carries TRBV5-1 and TRBJ1-1; 8 positions agree with TRBD1. CDR3 size: 16 residues. CDR1 SGHRS and CDR2 YFSETQ come from the germline V gene. V was pared by 1 base and J by 3 bases, with 8 bases of the junction left unmatched. CDR3 DNA sequence: TGCGCCAGCAGCTTGTTTGGGTCAGGGGGCCACACTGAAGCTTTCTTT. It translates to CASSLFGSGGHTEAFF.

The chain joins TRBV24-1 to TRBJ1-1; the match to TRBD1 covers 9 bases. This CDR3 contains 15 residues. Germline V gene lookup returns CDR1 KGHDR and CDR2 SFDVKD. V was clipped by 5 bases and J by 3 bases; unmatched bases: 6. The CDR3: CATSVRDRVYTEAFF. The DNA for the CDR3 is TGTGCCACCAGTGTCCGGGACAGGGTGTACACTGAAGCTTTCTTT.

This clone has a handful of counts. J is TRBJ1-1 and V is TRBV30; 7 nucleotides match TRBD1. This CDR3 contains 15 residues. Unmatched junction bases numbered 10, after V lost 3 bases and J lost 3 bases. The germline V gene has CDR1 GTSNPN and CDR2 SVGIG (reference sequence). This CDR3 reads CAWSPLAGGDTEAFF. As DNA, the CDR3 is TGTGCCTGGAGCCCACTGGCAGGGGGTGACACTGAAGCTTTCTTT.

The J gene is TRBJ2-2, the V gene TRBV13; TRBD1 might be the D (6 bases). The CDR3 loop spans 14 amino acids. Germline-derived CDR1 and CDR2 are PRHDT and FYEKMQ (reference sequence). The ends were cut back, 5 bases at V and 5 bases at J, with 12 bases in the middle. The CDR3 DNA sequence: TGTGCCAGCAGCATGTTAGGGGGAACCGGGGAGCTGTTTTTT. This codes for CASSMLGGTGELFF. Full variable domain (missing parts from reference TRBV13 and TRBJ2-2): AAGVIQSPRHLIKEKRETATLKCYPIPRHDTVYWYQQGPGQDPQFLISFYEKMQSDKGSIPDRFSAQQFSDYHSELNMSSLELGDSALYFCASSMLGGTGELFFGEGSRLTVL.

This clone turned up a few times. The V call is TRBV6-5, the J call TRBJ2-5; 10 nucleotides match TRBD1. The V gene's germline CDR1 is MNHEY and CDR2 SVGAGI. The CDR3 contains 13 residues. V lost 4 bases and J lost 4; bases outside the gene matches: 0. The CDR3 DNA follows: TGTGCCAGCAGTTGGACAGGGGGAGAGACCCAGTACTTC. It codes for CASSWTGGETQYF.

The chain uses TRBV5-1 and TRBJ2-5; the D gene is possibly TRBD2 (5 bases). The V gene's germline CDR1 is SGHRS and CDR2 YFSETQ. CDR3 length equals 16 residues. V was cut by 0 bases and J by 2 bases, with 14 bases left in between. This chain's CDR3 is CASSLVTGSRQETQYF. The CDR3 DNA reads TGCGCCAGCAGCTTGGTAACTGGGAGCAGGCAAGAGACCCAGTACTTC.

The chain carries TRBV3-1 (or the pseudogene TRBV3-2) and TRBJ1-1; D is unresolved. This CDR3 has 13 amino acids. V gave up 4 bases and J gave up 4 bases, with 10 bases separating them. Looked up from germline, CDR1 is LGHDT and CDR2 is YNNKEL (reference sequence). The CDR3 DNA reads TGTGCCAGCAGCCTTTGGGCGTCCACTGAAGCTTTCTTT. The encoded protein is CASSLWASTEAFF.

The chain couples TRBV3-1 (or the pseudogene TRBV3-2) to TRBJ1-6; the D gene is possibly TRBD1 (5 bases). Germline CDR1 LGHDT, CDR2 YNNKEL (reference sequence). V lost 1 base and J 10 bases, leaving 11 bases between the germline ends. This CDR3 spans 14 amino acids. CDR3 loop: CASSQGQGRSPLHF. The CDR3 DNA follows: TGTGCCAGCAGCCAAGGGCAGGGCCGATCACCCCTCCACTTT.